Included here is one T cell receptor (beta chain) sequence, with context. It has no known antigen specificity. The sample holds no much larger clone one base away, and base qualities are not on file. These data belong to a study of beta chain features in type 1 diabetes (dated by TCRdb to the late 2010s). For context, the study as a whole: Mean age, gender distribution, total cell number and subset yield were not different between patients and healthy donors. A total of 85 million to 110 million sorted cells were examined across all samples, and RNA yield correlated strongly with the number of cells per subset. The study compared TCRB repertoires of sorted circulating CD4+ T cell subsets between recently diagnosed type 1 diabetes patients and matched healthy donors. Naive and central memory subsets were obtained from all 30 or so donors, but regulatory and stem cell-like memory subsets were isolated from only 8 patients and roughly 8 healthy donors.

Each donor gave one peripheral blood draw, averaging around 120 mL, which was collected into heparinised tubes. A BD FACSAria II and a panel including CD45RO, CCR7, CD25, CD127, CD95 and CD27 were used to sort naive, central memory, regulatory and stem cell-like memory CD4+ T cells. Purity was above 95% for every sorted population. PBMCs were isolated right away by Lymphoprep density gradient centrifugation and were stained directly, without culture. So that batch effects would be minimized, each experiment stained and sorted samples in pairs, pairing one healthy donor with one patient. The entire isolated RNA was reverse transcribed using the High Capacity cDNA Reverse Transcription Kit, and thus expressed TCRB transcripts were sequenced. Deep immunoSEQ sequencing was performed on naive, central memory and regulatory T cell samples, with an average of approximately 4 million total reads per sample. Sorted cells were lysed in RLT buffer and RNA was extracted with DNase-treated RNeasy Micro or Mini kits, depending on cell number. To prevent cross-contamination, every cell subset was processed on its own, while patient and healthy donor samples were processed together. TCRB sequences were amplified from cDNA with the immunoSEQ multiplex PCR, producing 87-bp fragments spanning the CDR3 region. The amplicons were sequenced using the Illumina HiSeq platform. In the source study's methods: Synthetic template baselines were used to correct PCR bias computationally, reads within Hamming distance 2 were collapsed together, and singletons that could not be merged were discarded. Reads were aligned against IMGT so that V, D and J genes, CDR3 length and insertions or deletions at six rearrangement sites could be assigned. Within each subset, clonotype counts were normalized to the number of sorted cells before true diversity and Gini coefficients were calculated with the tcR R package. Repertoire sharing was quantified using the overlap coefficient calculated on TCRB nucleotide sequences. TCRdb mirrors the immuneACCESS table, restricted to in-frame sequences. Some clones are absent from its copies; in checked studies, under half trace to an unresolved V gene, and the reason for the others is unknown. V and J calls and clone size follow that table, whereas D and trimming were derived from the DNA. The sample records around 40,000 clones, approximately 56% of which are singletons. The top ten hold over 2% of the sample.

Summary of the overall study and its limitations: A moderate but significant shortening of TCRB CDR3 length was observed in type 1 diabetes patients in all four CD4+ subsets. Because small numbers of individuals were included in the HLA sub-analyses, any influence of HLA type on TCRB rearrangement was left unresolved. At VDJ recombination sites, type 1 diabetes patients had fewer insertions and more deleted nucleotides, which implies abnormalities in thymic rearrangement. The naive, central memory and regulatory TCRB repertoires appeared to resemble one another more closely among patients than among healthy donors. Because cDNA was sequenced instead of genomic DNA, activated cells with high expression could be over-represented, although the groups did not differ in activation or CD3 levels. PCR may preferentially amplify shorter templates, but because patient and control samples were amplified and corrected together, any resulting skew would affect both groups equally.

From a lookup of the germline V gene, CDR1 and CDR2 are SGHTA and FQGNSA. Measured from the cysteine to the phenylalanine, the CDR3 is 15 residues long. Just CDR3 DNA is preserved here, 45 bases in frame from base 1. Here V drops 4 bases and J drops 8 bases, and the junction holds 6 bases not matched to any gene. Recombination linked TRBV7-2 to TRBJ2-1; 12 bases in between match TRBD2. This receptor was taken from a woman between 18 and 29 years old in good health. The specimen was Tregs from blood. What the cell subset or site label conveys for this sample: regulatory CD4+ T cells. The CDR3 amino acid sequence is: CASSYLAGGGHEQFF. The DNA is as follows: TGTGCCAGCAGCTACCTAGCGGGGGGGGGTCATGAGCAGTTCTTC.